These 3 T cell receptor beta chains were sequenced from one sample in a study of PD-1 blockade in classical Hodgkin lymphoma (TCRdb year 2020). The library was produced with the immunoSEQ multiplex PCR assay. As stored in TCRdb, this immuneACCESS dataset retains in-frame rearrangements with V and J assigned. A fraction of the clones does not appear; measured against another copy, unresolved V genes explain less than half of the discrepancy, and the remainder lacks a known reason. The sample contains 20,000 to 30,000 clones, approximately 70% of them found a single time. The biggest ten clones account for 25% to 30% of the sample. The label giving this sample's time point can be read as: cycle 4 day 1 (C4D1), after more than 5 weeks of nivolumab. Relapse after autologous stem cell transplantation had occurred in all trial patients, and cohorts A, B and C were distinguished by prior brentuximab vedotin exposure.

Sequencing was performed on peripheral blood mononuclear cells (PBMCs), taken before the fourth cycle of nivolumab. These receptors all come from a human donor with classical Hodgkin lymphoma.

This sequence joins TRBV5-6 and TRBJ2-5; D not certain. The V gene lost 0 bases and the J gene lost 5 bases, with 2 bases spanning the gap. There are 11 residues in the CDR3. Germline assignment: CDR1 SGHDT and CDR2 YYEEEE. The CDR3 DNA sequence: TGTGCCAGCAGCTTGGCGGAGACCCAGTACTTC. Translation: CASSLAETQYF.

The chain has TRBV5-1 and TRBJ2-2, with D hard to call. This CDR3 has 16 amino acids. CDR1 SGHRS and CDR2 YFSETQ come from the germline V gene. V lost 0 bases, J lost 4 bases, and 13 bases lay in between. The CDR3 nucleotides are TGCGCCAGCAGCTTGGAGACATCACCGGGCACCGGGGAGCTGTTTTTT. It specifies CASSLETSPGTGELFF.

V and J are TRBV19 and TRBJ2-7; TRBD2 is a possible D gene (6 bases). Deletions cut 3 bases from V and 1 base from J, with 13 bases between. The CDR3 is made up of 15 amino acids. Per the germline V gene, CDR1 is LNHDA and CDR2 is SQIVND (reference sequence). The CDR3 region has the DNA TGTGCCAGTAGTATGGCGGGGCGCAAGTCCTACGAGCAGTACTTC. Translation gives CASSMAGRKSYEQYF.